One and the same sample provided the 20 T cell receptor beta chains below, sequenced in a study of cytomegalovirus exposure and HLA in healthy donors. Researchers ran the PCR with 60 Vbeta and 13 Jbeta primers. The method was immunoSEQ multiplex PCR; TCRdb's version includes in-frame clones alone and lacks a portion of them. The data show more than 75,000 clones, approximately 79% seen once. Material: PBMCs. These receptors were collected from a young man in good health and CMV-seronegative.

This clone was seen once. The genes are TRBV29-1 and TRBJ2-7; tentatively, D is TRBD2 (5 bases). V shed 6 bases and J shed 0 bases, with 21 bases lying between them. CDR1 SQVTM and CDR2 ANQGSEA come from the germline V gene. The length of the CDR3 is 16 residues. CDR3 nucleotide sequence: TGCAGCGTCCGTGGACCTCAATTGGGGAGCTCCTACGAGCAGTACTTC. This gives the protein CSVRGPQLGSSYEQYF.

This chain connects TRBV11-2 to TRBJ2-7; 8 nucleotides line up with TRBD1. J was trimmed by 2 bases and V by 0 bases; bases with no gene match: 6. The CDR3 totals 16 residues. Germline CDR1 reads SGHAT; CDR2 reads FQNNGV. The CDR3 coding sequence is TGTGCCAGCAGCTTAGATCTGGCAGGGGGCCCCTACGAGCAGTACTTC. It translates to CASSLDLAGGPYEQYF.

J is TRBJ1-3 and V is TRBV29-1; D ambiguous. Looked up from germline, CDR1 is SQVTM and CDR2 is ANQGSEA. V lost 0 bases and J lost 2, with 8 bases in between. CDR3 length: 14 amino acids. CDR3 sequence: CSVEDQSPGNTIYF. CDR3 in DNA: TGCAGCGTTGAAGATCAAAGCCCTGGAAACACCATATATTTT.

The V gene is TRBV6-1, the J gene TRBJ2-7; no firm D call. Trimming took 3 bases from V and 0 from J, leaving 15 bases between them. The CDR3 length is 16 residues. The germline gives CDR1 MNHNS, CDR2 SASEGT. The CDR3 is CASSDLAQVSSYEQYF. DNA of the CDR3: TGTGCCAGCAGTGACCTCGCCCAGGTGAGCTCCTACGAGCAGTACTTC.

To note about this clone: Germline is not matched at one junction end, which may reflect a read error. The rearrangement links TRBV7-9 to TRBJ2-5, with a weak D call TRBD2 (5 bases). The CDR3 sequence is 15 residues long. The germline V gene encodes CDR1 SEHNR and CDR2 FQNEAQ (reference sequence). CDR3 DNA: TGTTCCAGCAGCTTAGGGAGCATAACTGGAGAGACCCAGTACTTC. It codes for CSSSLGSITGETQYF.

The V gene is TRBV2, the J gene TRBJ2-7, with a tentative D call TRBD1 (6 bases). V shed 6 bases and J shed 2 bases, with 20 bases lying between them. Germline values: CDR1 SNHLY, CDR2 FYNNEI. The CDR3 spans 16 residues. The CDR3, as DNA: TGTGCCAGCAGGAGTGAAGGTACAGGGCGAACCTACGAGCAGTACTTC. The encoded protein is CASRSEGTGRTYEQYF.

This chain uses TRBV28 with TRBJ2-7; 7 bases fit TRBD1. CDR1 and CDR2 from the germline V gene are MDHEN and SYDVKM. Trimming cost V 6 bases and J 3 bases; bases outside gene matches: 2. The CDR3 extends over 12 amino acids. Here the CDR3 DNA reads TGTGCCAGCAGGGGACAGTTCTACGAGCAGTACTTC. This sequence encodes CASRGQFYEQYF.

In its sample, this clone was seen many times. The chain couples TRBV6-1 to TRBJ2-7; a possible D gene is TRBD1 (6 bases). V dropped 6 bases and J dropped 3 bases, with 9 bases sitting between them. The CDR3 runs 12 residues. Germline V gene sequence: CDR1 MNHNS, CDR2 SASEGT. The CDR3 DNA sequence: TGTGCCAGCAGACAGGGAGACTACGAGCAGTACTTC. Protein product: CASRQGDYEQYF.

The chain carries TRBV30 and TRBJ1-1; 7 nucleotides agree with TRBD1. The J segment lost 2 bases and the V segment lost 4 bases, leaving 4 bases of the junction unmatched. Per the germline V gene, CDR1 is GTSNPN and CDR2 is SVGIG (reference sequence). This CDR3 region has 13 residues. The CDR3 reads CAWNQGVNTEAFF. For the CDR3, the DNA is TGTGCCTGGAATCAGGGGGTAAACACTGAAGCTTTCTTT.

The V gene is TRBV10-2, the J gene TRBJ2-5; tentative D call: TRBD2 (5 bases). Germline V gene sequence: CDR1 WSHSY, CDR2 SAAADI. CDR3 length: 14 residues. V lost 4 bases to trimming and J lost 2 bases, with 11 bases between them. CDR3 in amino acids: CASSAGLIQETQYF. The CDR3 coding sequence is TGCGCCAGCAGTGCAGGACTGATTCAAGAGACCCAGTACTTC.

The CDR3 DNA follows: TGTGCCAGTACGCTCAATAGCGGGAGTGAAGCTTTCTTT. Its translation is CASTLNSGSEAFF. The chain carries TRBV19 and TRBJ1-1, with D uncertain. The CDR3 is 13 residues long. Germline assignment: CDR1 LNHDA and CDR2 SQIVND (reference sequence). The V end was cut by 7 bases, the J end by 7 bases, with 16 bases between.

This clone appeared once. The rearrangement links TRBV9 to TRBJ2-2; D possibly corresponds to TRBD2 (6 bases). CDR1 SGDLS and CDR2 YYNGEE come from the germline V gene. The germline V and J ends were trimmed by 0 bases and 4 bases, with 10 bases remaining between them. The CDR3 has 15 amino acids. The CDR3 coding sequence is TGTGCCAGCAGCGTAGAGAGGGGAGGCACCGGGGAGCTGTTTTTT. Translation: CASSVERGGTGELFF.

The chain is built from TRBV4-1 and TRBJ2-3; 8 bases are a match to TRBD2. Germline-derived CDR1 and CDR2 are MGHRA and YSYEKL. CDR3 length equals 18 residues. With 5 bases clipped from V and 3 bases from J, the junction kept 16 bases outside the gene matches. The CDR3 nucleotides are TGCGCCAGCAGCTTCCGCCTCCGGGAGGGTCCCATTACAGATACGCAGTATTTT. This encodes CASSFRLREGPITDTQYF.

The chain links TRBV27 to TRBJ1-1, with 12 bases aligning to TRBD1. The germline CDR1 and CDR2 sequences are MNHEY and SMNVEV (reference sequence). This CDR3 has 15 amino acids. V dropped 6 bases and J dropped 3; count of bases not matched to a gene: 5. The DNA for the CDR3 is TGTGCCAGCAGCACCGGGACAGGGGGCTACACTGAAGCTTTCTTT. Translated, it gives CASSTGTGGYTEAFF.

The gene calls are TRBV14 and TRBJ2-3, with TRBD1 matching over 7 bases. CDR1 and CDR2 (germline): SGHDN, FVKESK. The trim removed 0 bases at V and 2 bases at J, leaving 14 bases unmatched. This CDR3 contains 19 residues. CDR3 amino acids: CASSQDHRHRGIYTDTQYF. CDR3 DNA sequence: TGTGCCAGCAGCCAAGATCATCGGCACAGGGGAATTTACACAGATACGCAGTATTTT.

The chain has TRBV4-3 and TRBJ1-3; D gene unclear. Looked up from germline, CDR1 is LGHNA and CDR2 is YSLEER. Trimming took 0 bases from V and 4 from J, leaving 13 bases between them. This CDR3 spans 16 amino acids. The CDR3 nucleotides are TGCGCCAGCAGCCAAGATCTCGCGGCCGGAGGAAACACCATATATTTT. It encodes CASSQDLAAGGNTIYF.

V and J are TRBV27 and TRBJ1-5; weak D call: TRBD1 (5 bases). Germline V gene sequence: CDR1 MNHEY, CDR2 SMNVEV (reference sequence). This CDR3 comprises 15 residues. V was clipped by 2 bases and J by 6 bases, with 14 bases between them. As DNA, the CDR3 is TGTGCCAGCAGTTTACAGGGCCCTCAGGGTCAGCCCCAGCATTTT. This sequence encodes CASSLQGPQGQPQHF.

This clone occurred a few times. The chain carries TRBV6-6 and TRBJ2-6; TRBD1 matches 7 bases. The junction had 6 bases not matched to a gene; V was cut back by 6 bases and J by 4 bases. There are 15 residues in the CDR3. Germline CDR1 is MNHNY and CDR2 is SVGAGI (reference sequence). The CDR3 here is CASSTTGFGANVLTF. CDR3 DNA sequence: TGTGCCAGCAGCACGACAGGGTTCGGGGCCAACGTCCTGACTTTC.

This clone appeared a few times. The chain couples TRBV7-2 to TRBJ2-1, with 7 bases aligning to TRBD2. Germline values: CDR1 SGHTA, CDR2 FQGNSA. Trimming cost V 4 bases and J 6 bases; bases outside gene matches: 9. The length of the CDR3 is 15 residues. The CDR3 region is CASSSAGLVGNEQFF. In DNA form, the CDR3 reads TGTGCCAGCAGCTCCGCCGGACTAGTCGGCAATGAGCAGTTCTTC. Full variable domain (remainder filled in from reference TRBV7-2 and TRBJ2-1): GAGVSQSPSNKVTEKGKDVELRCDPISGHTALYWYRQSLGQGLEFLIYFQGNSAPDKSGLPSDRFSAERTGGSVSTLTIQRTQQEDSAVYLCASSSAGLVGNEQFFGPGTRLTVL.

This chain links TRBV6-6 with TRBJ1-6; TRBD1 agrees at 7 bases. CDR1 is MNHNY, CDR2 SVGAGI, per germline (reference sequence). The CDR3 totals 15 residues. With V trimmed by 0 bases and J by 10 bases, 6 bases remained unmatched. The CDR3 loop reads CASSYSSQGVSPLHF. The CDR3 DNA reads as TGTGCCAGCAGTTACTCGTCGCAGGGGGTATCACCCCTCCACTTT.